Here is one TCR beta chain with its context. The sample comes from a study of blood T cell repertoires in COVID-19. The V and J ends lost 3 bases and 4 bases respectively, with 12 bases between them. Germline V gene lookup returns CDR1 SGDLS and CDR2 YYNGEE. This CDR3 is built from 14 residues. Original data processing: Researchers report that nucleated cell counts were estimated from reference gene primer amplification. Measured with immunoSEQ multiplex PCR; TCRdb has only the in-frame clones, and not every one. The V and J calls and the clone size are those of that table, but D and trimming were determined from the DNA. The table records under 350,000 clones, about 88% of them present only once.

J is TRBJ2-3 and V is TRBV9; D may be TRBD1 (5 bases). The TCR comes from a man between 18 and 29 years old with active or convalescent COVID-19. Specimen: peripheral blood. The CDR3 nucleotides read TGTGCCAGCAGCGCCCTTCAGGGCCCAGATACGCAGTATTTT. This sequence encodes CASSALQGPDTQYF. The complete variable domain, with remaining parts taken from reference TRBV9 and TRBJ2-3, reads DSGVTQTPKHLITATGQRVTLRCSPRSGDLSVYWYQQSLDQGLQFLIQYYNGEERAKGNILERFSAQQFPDLHSELNLSSLELGDSALYFCASSALQGPDTQYFGPGTRLTVL.